The text below deals with one T cell receptor (beta chain). Its specificity is unknown. The data belong to a study of cytomegalovirus exposure and HLA in healthy donors. Findings and limits, study-wide: In a later analysis, HLA-associated beta chains showed higher expansion and lower generation probabilities than comparable chains. Testing in vitro showed a few CMV-associated chains specific for CMV antigens. A later examination showed that TCR association rates differed by HLA locus, with DRB1 most and HLA-C fewest.

PCR used 60 Vbeta primers and 13 Jbeta primers. Data came from immunoSEQ multiplex PCR; TCRdb stores just in-frame clones and leaves some out. The table lists about 100,000 clones, about 80% of them singletons. Losses at the gene ends were 10 bases for V and 6 bases for J; bases not matched to a gene: 6. The CDR3 sequence is 14 residues long. From germline, CDR1 is LNHDA and CDR2 SQIVND (reference sequence). The chain is built from TRBV19 and TRBJ2-1; TRBD2 matches at 13 bases. The sequencing sample was made of PBMCs. The receptor was derived from a young woman in good health and CMV-seropositive. CDR3 in amino acids: CATELAGGSNEQFF. The CDR3 DNA reads TGTGCCACCGAACTAGCGGGAGGGTCCAATGAGCAGTTCTTC.